This TCR beta chain was profiled in a study of identical twins. Regarding the study as a whole: Conclusions relied on cross-sectional statistical analysis, not following the same donors. Cord blood beta clonotypes present at high abundance carried fewer insertions; no such pattern appeared in memory repertoires. Out-of-frame alpha sequences that twins shared showed excess low generation probability.

One entry per CDR3 protein results from TCRdb running MiXCR on the 5' RACE reads. This sample has 600,000 to 700,000 distinct CDR3 sequences, with over 20% found just once. Germline CDR1 reads MNHNS; CDR2 reads SASEGT. The CDR3 runs to 14 residues. V shed 7 bases and J 8 bases; nucleotides not matched to a gene: 8. Concerning this clonotype: Its antigen remains unknown.

The sample also formed part of further work on T cells expressing NK-cell markers.

This chain joins TRBV6-1 and TRBJ1-2, with 12 bases matching TRBD1. The clonotype was recovered from a young woman in good health. The sample consisted of PBMCs. In DNA form, the CDR3 reads TGTGCCAGCAACCCGGGACAGGGGGCTTCGGGCTACACCTTC. This sequence encodes CASNPGQGASGYTF.